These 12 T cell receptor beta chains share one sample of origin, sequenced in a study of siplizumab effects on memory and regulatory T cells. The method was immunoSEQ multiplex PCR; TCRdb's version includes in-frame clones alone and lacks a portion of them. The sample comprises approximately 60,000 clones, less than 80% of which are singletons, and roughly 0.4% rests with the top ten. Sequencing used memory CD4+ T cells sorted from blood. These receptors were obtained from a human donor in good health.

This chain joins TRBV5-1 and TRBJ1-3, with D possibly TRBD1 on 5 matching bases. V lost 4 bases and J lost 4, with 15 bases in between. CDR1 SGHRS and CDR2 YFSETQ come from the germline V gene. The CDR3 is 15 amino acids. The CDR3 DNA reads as TGCGCCAGCAGCACGGGAGGGGTAAAGGGAAACACCATATATTTT. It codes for CASSTGGVKGNTIYF. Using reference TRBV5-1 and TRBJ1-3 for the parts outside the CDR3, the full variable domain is KAGVTQTPRYLIKTRGQQVTLSCSPISGHRSVSWYQQTPGQGLQFLFEYFSETQRNKGNFPGRFSGRQFSNSRSEMNVSTLELGDSALYLCASSTGGVKGNTIYFGEGSWLTVV.

The CDR3 coding sequence is TGTGCCAGCTCACCAGGGACAGGCAGGAACTACGAGCAGTACTTC. This translates into CASSPGTGRNYEQYF. V gene TRBV18 combines with J gene TRBJ2-7; 8 bases line up with TRBD1. This CDR3 contains 15 residues. J gave up 3 bases and V 2 bases, and 6 bases lay outside the gene matches. Germline values: CDR1 KGHSH, CDR2 LQKENI.

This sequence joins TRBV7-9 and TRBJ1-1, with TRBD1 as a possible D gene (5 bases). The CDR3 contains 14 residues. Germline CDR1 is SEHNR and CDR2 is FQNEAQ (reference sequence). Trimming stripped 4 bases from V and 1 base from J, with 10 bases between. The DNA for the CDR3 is TGTGCCAGCAGCTCCTCTGGGGGGAACACTGAAGCTTTCTTT. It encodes CASSSSGGNTEAFF.

The CDR3 spells CSARENTEAFF. CDR3 DNA sequence: TGCAGTGCAAGGGAGAACACTGAAGCTTTCTTT. The chain uses TRBV20-1 and TRBJ1-1, with D uncertain. The CDR3 spans 11 residues. Germline V gene lookup returns CDR1 DFQATT and CDR2 SNEGSKA (reference sequence). Trimming pared 6 bases from V and 1 base from J, leaving 6 bases between.

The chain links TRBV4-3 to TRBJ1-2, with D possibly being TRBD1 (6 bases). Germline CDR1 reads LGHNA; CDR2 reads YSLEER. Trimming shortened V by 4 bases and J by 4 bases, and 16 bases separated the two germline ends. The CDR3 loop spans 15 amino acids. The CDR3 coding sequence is TGCGCCAGCAGCCCCCAGACGGGGGCGGGCTATGGCTACACCTTC. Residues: CASSPQTGAGYGYTF.

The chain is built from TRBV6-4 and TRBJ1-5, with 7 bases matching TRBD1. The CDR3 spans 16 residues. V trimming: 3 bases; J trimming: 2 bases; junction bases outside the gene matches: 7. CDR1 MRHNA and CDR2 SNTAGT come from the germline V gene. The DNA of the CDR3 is TGTGCCAGCAGTGAGAAAGGGGGCATGGGCAATCAGCCCCAGCATTTT. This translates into CASSEKGGMGNQPQHF.

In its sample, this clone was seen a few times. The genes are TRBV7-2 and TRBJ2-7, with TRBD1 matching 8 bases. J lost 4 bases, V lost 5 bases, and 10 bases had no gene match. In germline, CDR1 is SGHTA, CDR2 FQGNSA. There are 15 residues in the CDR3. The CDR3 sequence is CASSPRTGMRYEQYF. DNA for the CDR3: TGTGCCAGCAGCCCCCGGACAGGGATGAGGTACGAGCAGTACTTC.

The CDR3 is CASSYGGQATEAFF. The CDR3, as DNA: TGTGCCAGCAGTTACGGAGGGCAGGCCACTGAAGCTTTCTTT. V and J are TRBV6-5 and TRBJ1-1; D is ambiguous. The ends were cut back, 2 bases at V and 4 bases at J, with 11 bases in the middle. CDR3 length: 14 amino acids. From germline, CDR1 is MNHEY and CDR2 SVGAGI.

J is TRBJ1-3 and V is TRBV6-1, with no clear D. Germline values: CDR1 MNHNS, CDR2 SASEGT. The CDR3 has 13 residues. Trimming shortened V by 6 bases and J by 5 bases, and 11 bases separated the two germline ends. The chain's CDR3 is CASREDGRNTIYF. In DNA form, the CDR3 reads TGTGCCAGCAGGGAGGACGGAAGAAACACCATATATTTT.

Written as DNA, the CDR3 is TGTGCCAGCAGTGAGGAGACCTTAGCGGGGGGGCCAAGAGATACGCAGTATTTT. Protein sequence: CASSEETLAGGPRDTQYF. V and J are TRBV6-1 and TRBJ2-3; 11 bases map to TRBD2. The ends lost 3 bases at V and 5 bases at J; junction bases unmatched: 13. This CDR3 is 18 amino acids long. Germline CDR1 and CDR2: MNHNS and SASEGT.

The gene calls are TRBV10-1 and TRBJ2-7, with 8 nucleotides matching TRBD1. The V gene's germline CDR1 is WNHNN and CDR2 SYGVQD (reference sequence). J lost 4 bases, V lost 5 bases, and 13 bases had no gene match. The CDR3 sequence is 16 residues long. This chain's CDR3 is CASSPGQQGDRYEQYF. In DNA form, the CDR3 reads TGCGCCAGCAGTCCCGGTCAACAGGGGGATCGGTACGAGCAGTACTTC.

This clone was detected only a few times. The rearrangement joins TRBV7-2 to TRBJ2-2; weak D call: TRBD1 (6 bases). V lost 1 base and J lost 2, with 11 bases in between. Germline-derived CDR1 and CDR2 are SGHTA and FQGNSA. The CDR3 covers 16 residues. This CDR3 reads CASSLEGVTNTGELFF. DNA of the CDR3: TGTGCCAGCAGCTTAGAGGGGGTCACCAACACCGGGGAGCTGTTTTTT. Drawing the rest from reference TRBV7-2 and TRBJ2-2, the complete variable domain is GAGVSQSPSNKVTEKGKDVELRCDPISGHTALYWYRQSLGQGLEFLIYFQGNSAPDKSGLPSDRFSAERTGGSVSTLTIQRTQQEDSAVYLCASSLEGVTNTGELFFGEGSRLTVL.